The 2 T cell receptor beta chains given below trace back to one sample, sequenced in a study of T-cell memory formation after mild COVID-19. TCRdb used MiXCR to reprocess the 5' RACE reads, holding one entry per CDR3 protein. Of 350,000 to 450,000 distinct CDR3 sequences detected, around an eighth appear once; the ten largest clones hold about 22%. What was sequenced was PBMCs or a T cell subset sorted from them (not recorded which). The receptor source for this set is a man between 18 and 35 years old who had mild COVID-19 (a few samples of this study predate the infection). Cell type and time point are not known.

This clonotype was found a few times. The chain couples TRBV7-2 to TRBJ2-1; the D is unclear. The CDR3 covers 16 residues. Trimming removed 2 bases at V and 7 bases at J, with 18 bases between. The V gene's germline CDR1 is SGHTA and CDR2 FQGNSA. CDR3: CASSLYRAWARNEQFF. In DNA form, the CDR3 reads TGTGCCAGCAGCTTATACCGCGCGTGGGCTCGGAATGAGCAGTTCTTC.

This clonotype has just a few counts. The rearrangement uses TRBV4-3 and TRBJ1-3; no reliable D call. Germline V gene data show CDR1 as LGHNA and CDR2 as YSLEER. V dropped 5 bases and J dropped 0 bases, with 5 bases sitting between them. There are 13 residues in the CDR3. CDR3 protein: CASSTTSGNTIYF. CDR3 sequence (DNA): TGCGCCAGCAGCACTACCTCTGGAAACACCATATATTTT.